The next 13 T cell receptor beta chains were all read from a single sample in a study of blood T cell repertoires in COVID-19. The assay was immunoSEQ multiplex PCR, and TCRdb's table has in-frame clones only and misses some. The sample lists 250,000 to 300,000 clones, around nine tenths occurring once. Source material: PBMCs or T cells enriched from blood (not recorded which). The source of these receptors is a woman aged 25 to 45 who had recovered from COVID-19.

This clone came up once. In DNA form, the CDR3 reads TGCGCCAGCAGCGTGGGACTAGCGGGAGGGATCGGCGGGGAGCTGTTTTTT. This encodes CASSVGLAGGIGGELFF. V gene TRBV5-1 combines with J gene TRBJ2-2; 16 bases fit TRBD2. CDR1 and CDR2 from the germline V gene are SGHRS and YFSETQ. This CDR3 spans 17 amino acids. The V gene end was trimmed by 4 bases and the J gene end by 7 bases; junction bases not matched to a gene: 7.

The V gene is TRBV4-3, the J gene TRBJ1-6; D is possibly TRBD1 (6 bases). This CDR3 is 16 amino acids long. Trimming took 1 base from V and 7 from J, leaving 14 bases between them. Looked up from germline, CDR1 is LGHNA and CDR2 is YSLEER. CDR3 in DNA: TGCGCCAGCAGCCAAGCTCCGACAGGCTCGAATTCACCCCTCCACTTT. Translated: CASSQAPTGSNSPLHF.

This chain joins TRBV14 and TRBJ1-6, with TRBD1 as a possible D gene (5 bases). The V and J ends lost 1 base and 10 bases respectively, with 14 bases between them. The CDR3 totals 15 residues. Germline V gene sequence: CDR1 SGHDN, CDR2 FVKESK. For the CDR3, the DNA is TGTGCCAGCAGCCAAGTTTTGCAAAGGGGCTCACCCCTCCACTTT. Translating gives CASSQVLQRGSPLHF.

J is TRBJ2-3 and V is TRBV29-1, with D unclear. This CDR3 comprises 15 residues. Trimming removed 4 bases from V and 6 bases from J, with 20 bases in between. Germline lookup yields CDR1 SQVTM and CDR2 ANQGSEA. CDR3: CSVVWRRLSGDTQYF. The CDR3 DNA follows: TGCAGCGTTGTATGGAGACGGCTATCTGGGGATACGCAGTATTTT.

CDR3 nucleotides: TGTGCCAGCAGCGTAGAAACAGGAGTTCTTACCGGGGAGCTGTTTTTT. It encodes CASSVETGVLTGELFF. V is TRBV9 and J is TRBJ2-2; weak D call: TRBD1 (5 bases). Trimming removed 0 bases at V and 5 bases at J, with 14 bases between. Per germline, CDR1 SGDLS and CDR2 YYNGEE. This CDR3 comprises 16 residues.

The gene calls are TRBV25-1 and TRBJ2-4; 8 nucleotides align to TRBD2. Germline lookup yields CDR1 MGHDK and CDR2 SYGVNS. V was clipped by 2 bases and J by 6 bases; unmatched bases: 3. There are 14 residues in the CDR3. Here the CDR3 DNA reads TGTGCCAGCAGTGAACCGGGAGGGAGAAACATTCAGTACTTC. Protein: CASSEPGGRNIQYF.

The CDR3 coding sequence is TGTGCCAGTGGGACTGAGATCTACGAGCAGTACTTC. Translated, it gives CASGTEIYEQYF. The gene calls are TRBV6-5 and TRBJ2-7; the D gene is possibly TRBD2 (6 bases). This CDR3 region has 12 residues. The germline gives CDR1 MNHEY, CDR2 SVGAGI. The V and J ends lost 9 bases and 3 bases respectively, with 12 bases between them.

The DNA of the CDR3 is TGTGCCAGCAGTCGACAGGGAGGCACAGATACGCAGTATTTT. Its translation: CASSRQGGTDTQYF. This chain connects TRBV7-3 to TRBJ2-3; 7 nucleotides agree with TRBD1. This CDR3 has 14 amino acids. Unmatched junction bases numbered 4, after V lost 6 bases and J lost 1 base. CDR1 is SGHTA, CDR2 FQGTGA, per germline.

This chain uses TRBV12-3 or TRBV12-4 with TRBJ1-1; D remains unclear. The CDR3 sequence is 13 residues long. V was clipped by 0 bases and J by 10 bases, with 12 bases between them. The CDR3 reads CASSLAGGIPAFF. The DNA of the CDR3 is TGTGCCAGCAGTTTAGCAGGAGGGATCCCAGCTTTCTTT.

This chain links TRBV10-3 with TRBJ1-1; perhaps TRBD1 as D (6 bases). The CDR3 has 14 residues. Trimming pared 6 bases from V and 1 base from J, leaving 12 bases between. In germline, CDR1 is ENHRY, CDR2 SYGVKD. The CDR3 protein is CAISGHRENTEAFF. The CDR3 coding sequence is TGTGCCATCAGCGGGCACAGGGAGAACACTGAAGCTTTCTTT.

The V and J genes are TRBV27 and TRBJ2-7; 16 positions match TRBD2. The CDR3 runs to 19 residues. Germline-derived CDR1 and CDR2 are MNHEY and SMNVEV (reference sequence). The V and J ends lost 3 bases and 1 base, in that order; junction bases with no gene match: 9. In nucleotides, the CDR3 is TGTGCCAGCAGTTTCCGAAGCCCGGGACTAGCGGGAGGGTCCTACGAGCAGTACTTC. It translates to CASSFRSPGLAGGSYEQYF.

The chain's CDR3 is CASSQADSDSPLHF. The CDR3 nucleotides are TGTGCCAGCAGCCAAGCGGACAGTGATTCACCCCTCCACTTT. The chain combines TRBV3-1 (or the pseudogene TRBV3-2) with TRBJ1-6, with a possible D match to TRBD1 (6 bases). Germline assignment: CDR1 LGHDT and CDR2 YNNKEL (reference sequence). The CDR3 runs to 14 residues. V dropped 1 base and J dropped 8 bases, with 9 bases sitting between them.

CDR3 sequence: CASSGQQGQVKGYTF. The CDR3, as DNA: TGTGCCAGCAGCGGTCAACAGGGCCAGGTCAAAGGCTACACCTTC. The V call is TRBV2, the J call TRBJ1-2; tentative D call: TRBD1 (6 bases). There are 15 residues in the CDR3. Germline V gene sequence: CDR1 SNHLY, CDR2 FYNNEI. The germline V and J ends were trimmed by 6 bases and 8 bases, with 22 bases remaining between them.